Each of the 24 T cell receptor beta chains below was sequenced from the same sample in a study of cytomegalovirus exposure and HLA in healthy donors. Only in-frame clones appear in the TCRdb table, and some are missing; sequencing was by immunoSEQ multiplex PCR. The sample records about 100,000 clones, about 94% being singletons. Sequencing was carried out using PBMCs. Source of these receptors: a young woman in good health and CMV-seronegative.

The chain couples TRBV5-4 to TRBJ2-1, with 9 bases aligning to TRBD2. V shed 1 base and J 6 bases; nucleotides not matched to a gene: 11. Germline loops: CDR1 SGHNT, CDR2 YYREEE (reference sequence). CDR3 length equals 17 residues. The DNA for the CDR3 is TGTGCCAGCAGCTTGTTTGCCCAGCGGGGGGCCGCCAATGAGCAGTTCTTC. The encoded protein is CASSLFAQRGAANEQFF.

V gene TRBV11-2 combines with J gene TRBJ1-2, with TRBD1 matching 9 bases. The CDR3 runs to 16 residues. CDR1 and CDR2 (germline): SGHAT, FQNNGV. Trimming cost V 5 bases and J 3 bases; bases outside gene matches: 10. CDR3 in amino acids: CASSERDREIYYGYTF. The CDR3 DNA is TGTGCCAGCAGCGAACGGGACAGGGAGATCTACTATGGCTACACCTTC.

Of note for this clone: Other DNA sequences in the same sample also yield this CDR3. This sequence joins TRBV30 and TRBJ1-6; the D gene is possibly TRBD1 (5 bases). The CDR3 runs to 15 residues. V lost 1 base to trimming and J lost 9 bases, with 16 bases between them. The germline CDR1 and CDR2 sequences are GTSNPN and SVGIG (reference sequence). The CDR3 sequence: CAWSGRVFLGSPLHF. The CDR3 coding sequence is TGTGCCTGGAGTGGCAGGGTATTCCTAGGTTCACCCCTCCACTTT.

This chain connects TRBV5-1 to TRBJ2-2; D may be TRBD1 (6 bases). The CDR3 has 15 residues. The ends were cut back, 4 bases at V and 1 base at J, with 11 bases in the middle. Germline assignment: CDR1 SGHRS and CDR2 YFSETQ. The CDR3 loop reads CASSHMTGNTGELFF. The CDR3 nucleotides are TGCGCCAGCAGCCACATGACAGGGAACACCGGGGAGCTGTTTTTT.

The chain recombines TRBV6-5 with TRBJ1-5; a weak D match, TRBD1 (5 bases). The germline CDR1 and CDR2 sequences are MNHEY and SVGAGI. Trimming took off 6 bases at V and 1 base at J, with 13 bases between the two ends. The CDR3 is 15 amino acids. The CDR3 sequence: CASRKLRQSNQPQHF. CDR3 DNA sequence: TGTGCCAGCAGGAAACTTCGACAGAGCAATCAGCCCCAGCATTTT.

V is TRBV28 and J is TRBJ1-2, with a possible D match to TRBD1 (6 bases). V dropped 4 bases and J dropped 4 bases, with 13 bases sitting between them. The CDR3 is 14 amino acids. Germline CDR1 MDHEN, CDR2 SYDVKM. DNA of the CDR3: TGTGCCAGCAGTTCCAGGGGACAAGCCTATGGCTACACCTTC. It is translated as CASSSRGQAYGYTF.

The chain combines TRBV9 with TRBJ1-2; no clear D. V was clipped by 0 bases and J by 6 bases, with 9 bases between them. Germline CDR1 and CDR2: SGDLS and YYNGEE. The CDR3 spans 13 residues. CDR3 sequence (DNA): TGTGCCAGCAGCGTAGAAGGGAGAGATGGCTACACCTTC. Residues: CASSVEGRDGYTF.

The gene calls are TRBV5-6 and TRBJ2-7; 8 positions match TRBD1. CDR1 and CDR2 (germline): SGHDT, YYEEEE. The trim removed 2 bases at V and 7 bases at J, leaving 2 bases unmatched. This CDR3 has 12 amino acids. CDR3 sequence: CASSFGTGEQYF. CDR3 in DNA: TGTGCCAGCAGCTTCGGGACAGGTGAGCAGTACTTC.

The chain joins TRBV28 to TRBJ2-6, with D maybe TRBD2 (6 bases). Per germline, CDR1 MDHEN and CDR2 SYDVKM. The CDR3 is 18 residues long. V lost 4 bases to trimming and J lost 3 bases, with 19 bases between them. CDR3 sequence reads: CASSSPTRGIVGANVLTF. CDR3 bases: TGTGCCAGCAGTTCCCCTACTCGGGGGATCGTTGGGGCCAACGTCCTGACTTTC.

A single count supports this clone. The chain links TRBV23-1 to TRBJ1-2; D is unresolved. TRBV23-1 carries the ORF label, with uncertain function. The CDR3 is 13 amino acids. Trimming shortened V by 8 bases and J by 14 bases, and 24 bases separated the two germline ends. The CDR3 DNA reads TGCGCCAGCCTGGAAGTAAGTGCCGTGAGGGAAACCTTC. Amino acid sequence: CASLEVSAVRETF.

This chain joins TRBV18 and TRBJ1-2; 10 nucleotides line up with TRBD1. Trimming cost V 3 bases and J 6 bases; bases outside gene matches: 4. Germline V gene sequence: CDR1 KGHSH, CDR2 LQKENI. This CDR3 contains 14 residues. The CDR3 loop reads CASSPMGQGHGYTF. The CDR3 DNA reads as TGTGCCAGCTCACCCATGGGACAGGGGCATGGCTACACCTTC.

The genes are TRBV9 and TRBJ2-5; weak D call: TRBD2 (6 bases). Trimming left V 2 bases short and J 4 bases short, with 15 bases between. This CDR3 has 15 amino acids. Germline CDR1 is SGDLS and CDR2 is YYNGEE. CDR3 DNA sequence: TGTGCCAGCAGCGTCGAGGGGCGGGGAGTAGAGACCCAGTACTTC. It encodes CASSVEGRGVETQYF.

V and J are TRBV14 and TRBJ2-7; D possibly corresponds to TRBD1 (6 bases). The CDR3 is 15 residues long. V was shortened by 3 bases and J by 0 bases, with 12 bases between the two germline ends. CDR1 and CDR2 (germline): SGHDN, FVKESK. The CDR3 region is CASSHGTPSSYEQYF. The CDR3 DNA is TGTGCCAGCAGCCATGGGACACCAAGCTCCTACGAGCAGTACTTC.

The J gene is TRBJ2-2, the V gene TRBV2; 7 nucleotides agree with TRBD1. Per germline, CDR1 SNHLY and CDR2 FYNNEI. The V segment lost 6 bases and the J segment 1 base; nucleotides outside the gene matches: 5. The CDR3 sequence is 15 residues long. CDR3: CASRERQGNTGELFF. In nucleotides, the CDR3 is TGTGCCAGCAGAGAAAGACAGGGGAACACCGGGGAGCTGTTTTTT. Full variable domain (missing parts from reference TRBV2 and TRBJ2-2): EPEVTQTPSHQVTQMGQEVILRCVPISNHLYFYWYRQILGQKVEFLVSFYNNEISEKSEIFDDQFSVERPDGSNFTLKIRSTKLEDSAMYFCASRERQGNTGELFFGEGSRLTVL.

This clone came up once. The CDR3 region is CASSRRERGEETQYF. In DNA form, the CDR3 reads TGTGCCAGCAGCAGAAGGGAGCGGGGGGAAGAGACCCAGTACTTC. This chain links TRBV7-2 with TRBJ2-5, with TRBD2 identical over 9 bases. From germline, CDR1 is SGHTA and CDR2 FQGNSA. The length of the CDR3 is 15 residues. Trimming removed 5 bases from V and 3 bases from J; junction bases left unmatched: 7. The entire variable domain, with the rest obtained from reference TRBV7-2 and TRBJ2-5, is as follows: GAGVSQSPSNKVTEKGKDVELRCDPISGHTALYWYRQSLGQGLEFLIYFQGNSAPDKSGLPSDRFSAERTGGSVSTLTIQRTQQEDSAVYLCASSRRERGEETQYFGPGTRLLVL.

This clone showed up just once. The V and J genes are TRBV5-6 and TRBJ1-2, with TRBD1 as a possible D gene (6 bases). Germline-derived CDR1 and CDR2 are SGHDT and YYEEEE. The CDR3 contains 16 residues. Trimming took off 2 bases at V and 4 bases at J, with 18 bases between the two ends. The CDR3 region has the DNA TGTGCCAGCAGCTTAATGACAGGCCAACCTTCCTATGGCTACACCTTC. It encodes CASSLMTGQPSYGYTF.

The rearrangement joins TRBV28 to TRBJ1-5; D gene uncertain. Germline lookup yields CDR1 MDHEN and CDR2 SYDVKM. V was clipped by 3 bases and J by 7 bases, with 4 bases between them. The CDR3 contains 11 residues. In DNA form, the CDR3 reads TGTGCCAGCAGTTTGAGACAGCCCCAGCATTTT. Its translation is CASSLRQPQHF.

The rearrangement uses TRBV28 and TRBJ2-1, with D possibly TRBD2 on 5 matching bases. The CDR3 runs to 16 residues. The V end was cut by 3 bases, the J end by 2 bases, with 14 bases between. Germline-derived CDR1 and CDR2 are MDHEN and SYDVKM. The CDR3 region has the DNA TGTGCCAGCAGTTTTGTCCGTACGGGGACCTACAATGAGCAGTTCTTC. Amino acid sequence: CASSFVRTGTYNEQFF.

The rearrangement links TRBV9 to TRBJ1-1; the match to TRBD1 covers 9 bases. The J segment lost 5 bases and the V segment lost 4 bases, leaving 6 bases of the junction unmatched. Germline lookup yields CDR1 SGDLS and CDR2 YYNGEE. This CDR3 has 14 amino acids. Written as DNA, the CDR3 is TGTGCCAGCAGCTCACGGACAGGGGTAACTGAAGCTTTCTTT. Protein: CASSSRTGVTEAFF.

The CDR3 reads CASRGSGTGEREAFF. The CDR3 DNA reads as TGTGCCAGCAGGGGATCCGGGACAGGGGAGAGGGAAGCTTTCTTT. The chain combines TRBV28 with TRBJ1-1; TRBD1 aligns across 10 bases. The ends lost 6 bases at V and 8 bases at J; junction bases unmatched: 12. There are 15 residues in the CDR3. Germline-derived CDR1 and CDR2 are MDHEN and SYDVKM.

This clone was seen a single time. The chain recombines TRBV11-3 with TRBJ2-7, with 12 bases matching TRBD2. Germline lookup yields CDR1 SGHNT and CDR2 YENEEA. This CDR3 has 16 residues. After removal of 4 bases from V and 3 bases from J, the junction contained 7 bases not matched to a gene. The CDR3 DNA reads as TGTGCCAGCAGCTCGCGACTAGCGGGGGAGGTCTACGAGCAGTACTTC. Translation: CASSSRLAGEVYEQYF.

V is TRBV28 and J is TRBJ2-7; D is perhaps TRBD1 (6 bases). Germline loops: CDR1 MDHEN, CDR2 SYDVKM. V lost 6 bases and J lost 6, with 21 bases in between. This CDR3 is built from 15 residues. DNA for the CDR3: TGTGCCAGCAGCCCCAACCGCTACAGGGCCTCCGAGCAGTACTTC. It is translated as CASSPNRYRASEQYF.

The chain has TRBV18 and TRBJ1-1; 7 bases map to TRBD1. Germline CDR1 and CDR2: KGHSH and LQKENI. The CDR3 sequence is 11 residues long. The V segment lost 5 bases and the J segment 8 bases; nucleotides outside the gene matches: 2. The chain's CDR3 is CASSSDREAFF. As DNA, the CDR3 is TGTGCCAGCTCATCGGACAGGGAAGCTTTCTTT.

The chain joins TRBV7-2 to TRBJ2-3, with 10 nucleotides matching TRBD1. Looked up from germline, CDR1 is SGHTA and CDR2 is FQGNSA. Losses at the gene ends were 3 bases for V and 5 bases for J; bases not matched to a gene: 2. The CDR3 totals 14 residues. DNA of the CDR3: TGTGCCAGCAGCTTTTGGACAGGGGGAGATACGCAGTATTTT. Translating gives CASSFWTGGDTQYF.